Shown below are 20 T cell receptor beta chains from a single sample sequenced in a study of blood T cell repertoires in COVID-19. This table comes from immunoSEQ multiplex PCR, and its TCRdb copy is limited to in-frame clones, with some not included. The repertoire holds about 210,000 clones, with around three quarters as singletons. The sample comprised peripheral blood. All receptors derive from a woman between 65 and 79 years old with acute or convalescent COVID-19.

The chain carries TRBV3-1 (or the pseudogene TRBV3-2) and TRBJ1-1; maybe TRBD1 (6 bases). Germline assignment: CDR1 LGHDT and CDR2 YNNKEL (reference sequence). CDR3 length equals 14 residues. Deletions cut 6 bases from V and 0 bases from J, with 11 bases between. The CDR3 protein is CASSPGVVNTEAFF. The CDR3 DNA follows: TGTGCCAGCAGTCCAGGGGTGGTGAACACTGAAGCTTTCTTT.

V gene TRBV5-1 combines with J gene TRBJ2-5; 9 positions agree with TRBD1. The V gene's germline CDR1 is SGHRS and CDR2 YFSETQ. This CDR3 contains 19 residues. V dropped 4 bases and J dropped 1; count of bases not matched to a gene: 17. The CDR3 DNA sequence: TGCGCCAGCAGCCATAGCCGGGGACAGGGAAAGTTTACCCAAGAGACCCAGTACTTC. This sequence encodes CASSHSRGQGKFTQETQYF.

This chain links TRBV29-1 with TRBJ2-5; TRBD1 aligns across 8 bases. The V gene's germline CDR1 is SQVTM and CDR2 ANQGSEA. With V trimmed by 8 bases and J by 0 bases, 5 bases remained unmatched. CDR3 length: 13 residues. DNA for the CDR3: TGCAGCATAGGGACAGGTAACCAAGAGACCCAGTACTTC. Translation gives CSIGTGNQETQYF. The full variable domain, completed using reference TRBV29-1 and TRBJ2-5, is SAVISQKPSRDICQRGTSLTIQCQVDSQVTMMFWYRQQPGQSLTLIATANQGSEATYESGFVIDKFPISRPNLTFSTLTVSNMSPEDSSIYLCSIGTGNQETQYFGPGTRLLVL.

This chain connects TRBV12-3 or TRBV12-4 to TRBJ2-1; D uncertain. The CDR3 has 12 amino acids. V was pared by 3 bases and J by 10 bases, with 10 bases between. CDR3: CASSFEVREQFF. The CDR3 DNA follows: TGTGCCAGCAGTTTTGAGGTTCGGGAGCAGTTCTTC.

The chain combines TRBV27 with TRBJ1-6; D is ambiguous. The CDR3 is 12 amino acids. V lost 6 bases, J lost 7 bases, and 7 bases lay in between. Per germline, CDR1 MNHEY and CDR2 SMNVEV (reference sequence). The CDR3 protein is CASRLLNSPLHF. The CDR3 bases are TGTGCCAGCAGATTGTTAAATTCACCCCTCCACTTT.

CDR3 protein: CASSPGQGHEQYV. The CDR3 nucleotides are TGCGCCAGCAGTCCCGGACAGGGCCACGAGCAGTACGTC. This sequence joins TRBV5-1 and TRBJ2-7; 8 nucleotides agree with TRBD1. With V trimmed by 5 bases and J by 5 bases, 6 bases remained unmatched. The germline V gene encodes CDR1 SGHRS and CDR2 YFSETQ. The CDR3 consists of 13 residues.

V is TRBV11-3 and J is TRBJ2-1; a weak D match, TRBD1 (6 bases). This CDR3 is 13 amino acids long. Germline values: CDR1 SGHNT, CDR2 YENEEA. Trimming took off 5 bases at V and 6 bases at J, with 11 bases between the two ends. Written as DNA, the CDR3 is TGTGCCAGCAGCGTGGACAGCCTCAATGAGCAGTTCTTC. Protein product: CASSVDSLNEQFF.

The rearrangement uses TRBV19 and TRBJ2-2; TRBD2 aligns across 9 bases. The CDR3 is made up of 17 amino acids. Germline trimming cut 3 bases from V and 0 bases from J; bases unmatched to any gene: 5. The germline gives CDR1 LNHDA, CDR2 SQIVND (reference sequence). The CDR3 nucleotides read TGTGCCAGTAGTATGGGGCTAGCGGGGTCGAACACCGGGGAGCTGTTTTTT. Translated: CASSMGLAGSNTGELFF.

This clone was recorded a few times. V gene TRBV7-2 combines with J gene TRBJ1-2; 7 bases are shared with TRBD1. The CDR3 contains 17 residues. CDR1 is SGHTA, CDR2 FQGNSA, per germline. Losses at the gene ends were 1 base for V and 8 bases for J; bases not matched to a gene: 16. The CDR3: CASSLETRQGRSEGYTF. In DNA, the CDR3 is TGTGCCAGCAGCTTAGAAACCAGACAGGGAAGATCGGAAGGCTACACCTTC.

CDR3 sequence (DNA): TGTGCCAGCAGTTCGGGACTAGCGGGGTCGACGTTCGATACGCAGTATTTT. Its translation is CASSSGLAGSTFDTQYF. The chain couples TRBV6-2 or TRBV6-3 to TRBJ2-3, with 13 bases identical to TRBD2. After removal of 4 bases from V and 6 bases from J, the junction contained 10 bases not matched to a gene. Germline V gene sequence: CDR1 MNHEY, CDR2 SVGEGT. The CDR3 is 17 residues long.

This clone was counted once. The gene calls are TRBV7-2 and TRBJ2-3; weak D call: TRBD2 (7 bases). CDR3 length: 15 residues. Germline-derived CDR1 and CDR2 are SGHTA and FQGNSA. Trimming removed 5 bases at V and 3 bases at J, with 15 bases between. CDR3 sequence: CASSLGGRRTDTQYF. CDR3 DNA sequence: TGTGCCAGCAGCCTCGGGGGGCGAAGGACAGATACGCAGTATTTT.

The V call is TRBV30, the J call TRBJ2-5; D call uncertain. With 1 base removed from V and 3 bases from J, the gap between germline ends came to 9 bases. The germline gives CDR1 GTSNPN, CDR2 SVGIG (reference sequence). The length of the CDR3 is 13 residues. In DNA form, the CDR3 reads TGTGCCTGGAGTGCTGTACTAAAAGAGACCCAGTACTTC. It is translated as CAWSAVLKETQYF.

In DNA form, the CDR3 reads TGTGCCATCAGAACAGACTCAGGGGGCACTGAAGCTTTCTTT. It yields the protein CAIRTDSGGTEAFF. The chain couples TRBV10-3 to TRBJ1-1; 7 nucleotides agree with TRBD1. The CDR3 has 14 amino acids. CDR1 ENHRY and CDR2 SYGVKD come from the germline V gene. V lost 6 bases to trimming and J lost 4 bases; unmatched junction nucleotides: 8.

A few counts support this clone. The chain recombines TRBV7-7 with TRBJ2-7; perhaps TRBD1 as D (5 bases). V shed 5 bases and J shed 1 base, with 15 bases lying between them. Germline V gives CDR1 SSHAT, CDR2 FNYEAQ (reference sequence). The CDR3 loop spans 15 amino acids. CDR3 sequence (DNA): TGTGCCAGCAGCCCCTTATACAGGTTTTCCTACGAGCAGTACTTC. Translated, it gives CASSPLYRFSYEQYF. Full variable domain (missing parts from reference TRBV7-7 and TRBJ2-7): GAGVSQSPRYKVTKRGQDVTLRCDPISSHATLYWYQQALGQGPEFLTYFNYEAQPDKSGLPSDRFSAERPEGSISTLTIQRTEQRDSAMYRCASSPLYRFSYEQYFGPGTRLTVT.

The chain joins TRBV4-3 to TRBJ1-3, with TRBD1 as a possible D gene (6 bases). V was cut by 4 bases and J by 4 bases, with 11 bases left in between. The CDR3 is 14 residues long. Germline V lookup: CDR1 LGHNA, CDR2 YSLEER. DNA of the CDR3: TGCGCCAGCAGCCCCCGGACAGACGGAAACACCATATATTTT. Encoded protein: CASSPRTDGNTIYF.

Remarks on this clone: The same CDR3 is also encoded by other DNA sequences in this sample. The chain is built from TRBV7-9 and TRBJ2-7; D is unclear. The length of the CDR3 is 11 residues. Per germline, CDR1 SEHNR and CDR2 FQNEAQ (reference sequence). V dropped 3 bases and J dropped 4 bases, with 4 bases sitting between them. CDR3 bases: TGTGCCAGCAGCTTCAGTTACGAGCAGTACTTC. Residues: CASSFSYEQYF.

V and J are TRBV6-6 and TRBJ1-1; D remains ambiguous. There are 13 residues in the CDR3. Trimming left V 6 bases short and J 1 base short, with 9 bases between. CDR1 is MNHNY, CDR2 SVGAGI, per germline (reference sequence). The CDR3 loop reads CASSSQANTEAFF. The CDR3 nucleotides are TGTGCCAGCAGCTCCCAGGCGAACACTGAAGCTTTCTTT.

The CDR3 nucleotides are TGTGCCAGCAGCAACGGGGACAGCACGAACACCGGGGAGCTGTTTTTT. Encoded protein: CASSNGDSTNTGELFF. The chain uses TRBV5-4 and TRBJ2-2, with TRBD1 matching 7 bases. Germline values: CDR1 SGHNT, CDR2 YYREEE (reference sequence). The CDR3 loop spans 16 amino acids. Trimming removed 4 bases from V and 0 bases from J; junction bases left unmatched: 6.

The CDR3 nucleotides are TGTGCCAGCAGAGGGACAGGGGCGGGGGGTGGAACGCAGTATTTT. It is translated as CASRGTGAGGGTQYF. The chain is built from TRBV7-2 and TRBJ2-3, with TRBD1 matching over 10 bases. The CDR3 is made up of 15 amino acids. Trimming at V came to 6 bases and at J to 9 bases, leaving 12 bases not matched to a gene. CDR1 and CDR2 from the germline V gene are SGHTA and FQGNSA.

V gene TRBV7-8 combines with J gene TRBJ2-2, with 8 bases aligning to TRBD2. CDR3 length equals 16 residues. The V segment lost 1 base and the J segment 2 bases; nucleotides outside the gene matches: 3. Germline loops: CDR1 SGHVS, CDR2 FQNEAQ. DNA of the CDR3: TGTGCCAGCAGCTTAGGCGGGGGGATAAACACCGGGGAGCTGTTTTTT. This gives the protein CASSLGGGINTGELFF.